Listed below are T cell receptor beta chains from one sample, sequenced in a study of blood T cell repertoires in COVID-19. Generated by immunoSEQ multiplex PCR, the TCRdb table keeps only in-frame clones and is missing some. The sample yields approximately 260,000 clones, roughly 91% seen once. The source material was PBMCs or T cells enriched from blood (not recorded which). The origin of the receptors is a woman aged 55-70 years who had recovered from COVID-19. Each CDR3 is given with its conserved first and last residue. D genes are given only for firm matches. The size of a clone is reported for some rows only, either as once, few or many, or as a class for expanded clones.

clone_size j_call d_call v_call cdr3_nt cdr3_aa
. TRBJ1-1 . TRBV29-1 TGCAGCGTCCGTCAAGGAAGGGGCACTGAAGCTTTCTTT CSVRQGRGTEAFF
. TRBJ1-1 . TRBV19 TGTGCCAGTAGAGATATACGGGGCGGGGGCACTGAAGCTTTCTTT CASRDIRGGGTEAFF
. TRBJ2-1 . TRBV7-2 TGTGCCAGCAGCGCTTGGGAGGGGGGAAGGTGGTTCTTC CASSAWEGGRWFF
. TRBJ1-2 . TRBV24-1 TGTGCCACCAGTGAGAGCGGGGAAGTTGGCTACACCTTC CATSESGEVGYTF
. TRBJ2-3 . TRBV6-5 TGTGCCATCACCATGGCAGAGAGGGATACGCAGTATTTT CAITMAERDTQYF
. TRBJ1-2 TRBD1 TRBV9 TGTGCCAGCAGCGGTCCAGGGGGCTCGGGTGGCTACACCTTT CASSGPGGSGGYTF
. TRBJ1-6 TRBD1 TRBV6-4 TGTGCCACTCCTACGACAGGGGGCGGGAGTTCACCCCTCCACTTT CATPTTGGGSSPLHF
. TRBJ1-2 . TRBV19 TGTGCCAGTAGTATAGTGGACAGTTCTATCTTTGGCTACACCTTC CASSIVDSSIFGYTF
. TRBJ2-3 TRBD1 TRBV9 TGTGCCAGCAGCGTAGCCGGGACAGGGGCAGATACGCAGTATTTT CASSVAGTGADTQYF
. TRBJ2-7 TRBD1 TRBV5-1 TGCGCCAGCAGCTTAGGACAGGAATACTCCTACGAGCAGTACTTC CASSLGQEYSYEQYF
. TRBJ1-6 TRBD1 TRBV6-4 TGTGCCAGCAGTGAGAGTACTAGGGGGCATTCACCCCTCCACTTT CASSESTRGHSPLHF
. TRBJ1-1 TRBD1 TRBV5-1 TGCGCCAGCAGCTTTGGACAGGTTGAAGCTTTCTTT CASSFGQVEAFF
. TRBJ2-7 TRBD2 TRBV28 TGTGCCAGCAAGTTCGGTGCGGGAGCTCGGTACGAGCAGTACTTC CASKFGAGARYEQYF
. TRBJ2-3 TRBD1 TRBV11-3 TGTGCCAGCAGCATACAGGGGGCGGGAGATACGCAGTATTTT CASSIQGAGDTQYF
. TRBJ2-7 TRBD2 TRBV28 TGTGCCAGCAGTTTATCCGGGACTAGCGGCTCCTACGAGCAGTACTTC CASSLSGTSGSYEQYF
. TRBJ2-5 TRBD2 TRBV29-1 TGCAGCTCCGCCGACAGCGGGAGGGGAGAGACCCAGTACTTC CSSADSGRGETQYF
. TRBJ1-2 . TRBV28 TGTGCCAGCCGAGCAGGGTTTAGGGGCTACACCTTC CASRAGFRGYTF
once TRBJ1-2 . TRBV10-3 TGTGCCATCAGCGTTGGTCAGGTCGGCCGGAACTATGGCTACACCTTC CAISVGQVGRNYGYTF
. TRBJ1-5 . TRBV7-6 TGTGCCAGCAGCCTGGACAGTAATCAGCCCCAGCATTTT CASSLDSNQPQHF
once TRBJ1-2 TRBD1 TRBV19 TGTGCCATCCGGGACAGGGGAAAATCTCGGTATGGCTACACCTTC CAIRDRGKSRYGYTF
. TRBJ1-6 . TRBV5-5 TGTGCCAGCAGCTTGTGGCTGAGCGTGGATTCACCCCTCCACTTT CASSLWLSVDSPLHF
once TRBJ2-1 TRBD2 TRBV7-3 TGTGCCAGCAGCTTAAACCTAGCGGGGACGCAGTTCTTC CASSLNLAGTQFF
once TRBJ1-5 . TRBV19 TGTGCCAGTAGGGCCCACGGCGGGGGGAACCATCAGCCCCAGCATTTT CASRAHGGGNHQPQHF
. TRBJ2-5 . TRBV12-3/TRBV12-4 TGTGCCAGCAGCCCCGGAGGGATTCGGGCCCAGTACTTC CASSPGGIRAQYF
. TRBJ2-1 TRBD2 TRBV5-6 TGTGCCAGCAGCTTACCTAGCGGCAATGAGCAGTTCTTC CASSLPSGNEQFF
. TRBJ1-2 . TRBV30 TGTGCCTGGAGTCTTGGCGGTGGCTACACCTTC CAWSLGGGYTF
once TRBJ2-7 TRBD2 TRBV7-3 TGTGCCAGCAGCTTAACCGGACTAGCTTACGAGCAGTACTTC CASSLTGLAYEQYF
. TRBJ1-6 . TRBV6-1 TGTGCCAGCAGTGAAGTGGGAGTTGAGCCCCTCCACTTT CASSEVGVEPLHF
. TRBJ2-1 TRBD1 TRBV27 TGTGCCAGCAGCGCCAGACAGGGGGGGCATGAGCAGTTCTTC CASSARQGGHEQFF
. TRBJ1-2 . TRBV6-5 TGTGCCAGCAGCCTCGCGCGAGAGTCCTATGGCTACACCTTC CASSLARESYGYTF